This is a list of T cell receptor beta chains from one sample in a study of blood T cell repertoires in COVID-19. Using immunoSEQ multiplex PCR, the repertoire was profiled, and TCRdb retains in-frame clones only, with some absent. This sample has about 220,000 clones, with more than 70% found just once. Input material: peripheral blood. The origin of the receptors is a woman at least 80 years old with acute or convalescent COVID-19. Both conserved end residues are part of each CDR3. A D gene is named only where the DNA matches it firmly. Size tells how often a clone was seen (once, few, many) or the class of an expanded clone, and some rows leave it out.

j_call,clone_size,d_call,v_call,cdr3_nt,cdr3_aa
TRBJ1-2,NA,TRBD1,TRBV7-2,TGTGCCAGCAGCCGGGACAGGGGGCTTGACTACACCTTC,CASSRDRGLDYTF
TRBJ1-6,NA,NA,TRBV27,TGTGCCAGCAGTTTGGCAGGGATTTGGTCACCCCTCCACTTT,CASSLAGIWSPLHF
TRBJ1-1,NA,NA,TRBV29-1,TGCAGCGTTAAACGGGCAGGGTACACTGAAGCTTTCTTT,CSVKRAGYTEAFF
TRBJ2-1,NA,NA,TRBV19,TGTGCCAGTAGTCCGGGAACCTACAATGAGCAGTTCTTC,CASSPGTYNEQFF
TRBJ2-6,NA,NA,TRBV12-1,TGTGCCAGCAGCTTGACAGGGGCGCACCCTGGGGCCAACGTCCTGACTTTC,CASSLTGAHPGANVLTF
TRBJ1-2,NA,NA,TRBV7-9,TGTGCCAGCAGCTTGGCAGGTATCTATGGCTACACCTTC,CASSLAGIYGYTF
TRBJ1-1,NA,TRBD1,TRBV19,TGTGCCAGTAGTGACCGATCCGGGACAGGGTTATCAGCTTTCTTT,CASSDRSGTGLSAFF
TRBJ1-1,NA,NA,TRBV19,TGTGCCAGTAGTCCCCGCGCGTGGGGGGTTGCTGAAGCTTTCTTT,CASSPRAWGVAEAFF
TRBJ1-2,NA,NA,TRBV7-3,TGTGCCAGCAGCCCACAGGACGGAGCTAACTATGGCTACACCTTC,CASSPQDGANYGYTF
TRBJ2-1,NA,TRBD2,TRBV7-2,TGTGCCAGCAGCTTAGCGCAGGGACTAGTGAGCAATGAGCAGTTCTTC,CASSLAQGLVSNEQFF
TRBJ2-1,NA,NA,TRBV6-6,TGTGCCAGCAGTTACGCCCAGGGTGAGCAGTTCTTC,CASSYAQGEQFF
TRBJ1-2,NA,TRBD1,TRBV2,TGTGCCAGCAGCGCGGGACAGGGATATAACTATGGCTACACCTTC,CASSAGQGYNYGYTF
TRBJ2-3,NA,TRBD2,TRBV6-2/TRBV6-3,TGTGCCAGCAGTTCGGCGAGGACTAGCGGGGGGGCCAAAGATACGCAGTATTTT,CASSSARTSGGAKDTQYF
TRBJ2-1,NA,NA,TRBV5-1,TGCGCCAGCAGCTTGACTCTAGGAACATACAATGAGCAGTTCTTC,CASSLTLGTYNEQFF
TRBJ1-2,few,NA,TRBV7-9,TGTGCCAGCAGCTTAAGACAAATCTATGGCTACACCTTC,CASSLRQIYGYTF
TRBJ1-1,NA,TRBD1,TRBV11-3,TGTGCCAGCAGCCGAAACGAGGGGGCTCCAGCTTTCTTT,CASSRNEGAPAFF
TRBJ1-5,many,NA,TRBV19,TGTGCCAGTAGTATACGGGGTCACAATCAGCCCCAGCATTTT,CASSIRGHNQPQHF
TRBJ1-3,NA,NA,TRBV5-8,TGTGCCAGCAGCTTGGATATGACAGCAAACTCTGGAAACACCATATATTTT,CASSLDMTANSGNTIYF
TRBJ2-3,NA,NA,TRBV6-2/TRBV6-3,TGTGCCAGCAGTCCCTTGGGCGGGGACACAGATACGCAGTATTTT,CASSPLGGDTDTQYF
TRBJ2-3,NA,NA,TRBV27,TGTGCCAGCGCCTGGGGCGTCAGCACAGATACGCAGTATTTT,CASAWGVSTDTQYF
TRBJ1-5,NA,TRBD1,TRBV7-2,TGTGCCAGCAGCTTAAGACAGGGGTACCAGCCCCAGCATTTT,CASSLRQGYQPQHF
TRBJ2-5,NA,TRBD2,TRBV4-1,TGCGCCAGCAGCCCGGGACTAGCGGGGGGCAGCCAAGAGACCCAGTACTTC,CASSPGLAGGSQETQYF
TRBJ2-5,NA,NA,TRBV12-5,TGTGCTAGTGGTTTGGCCAGACAGCGTGGCCAAGAGACCCAGTACTTC,CASGLARQRGQETQYF
TRBJ2-7,NA,TRBD1,TRBV5-1,TGCGCCAGCAGCTTCAGGACAGGGGGTCACGAGCAGTACTTC,CASSFRTGGHEQYF
TRBJ2-5,NA,NA,TRBV11-3,TGTGCCAGCAGCTCCAGTGGGGGCTCAGAGACCCAGTACTTC,CASSSSGGSETQYF
TRBJ1-2,NA,NA,TRBV5-4,TGTGCCAGCAGCTTGGATTGGGCAGGCTCTGGTGTTAATGGCTACACCTTC,CASSLDWAGSGVNGYTF
TRBJ1-3,NA,NA,TRBV6-1,TGTGCCAGCAGTGAGCTCTTAGGACAGAATGGAAACACTATATATTTT,CASSELLGQNGNTIYF
TRBJ2-2,NA,TRBD1,TRBV11-3,TGTGCCAGCAGCTCCGCAGGGGGCACCGGGGAGCTGTTTTTT,CASSSAGGTGELFF
TRBJ1-5,NA,TRBD1,TRBV6-5,TGTGCCAGCAGTACCCGGACAGGGAATCAGCCCCAGCATTTT,CASSTRTGNQPQHF
TRBJ2-3,NA,TRBD2,TRBV5-8,TGTGCCAGCAGCTTGACGACTAGCTCAACAGATACGCAGTATTTT,CASSLTTSSTDTQYF
TRBJ2-7,NA,NA,TRBV27,TGTGCCAGCAGTCCATCACGCAGTTACGAGCAGTACTTC,CASSPSRSYEQYF
TRBJ2-2,NA,NA,TRBV9,TGTGCCAGCAGCCCCAAGGAGGGAGTGCCCGGGGAGCTGTTTTTT,CASSPKEGVPGELFF
TRBJ2-7,few,TRBD1,TRBV23-1,TGCGCCAGCAGTCACCTTCCTCCGGTTAGGACAGGGGTGAATTTCTACGAGCAGTACTTC,CASSHLPPVRTGVNFYEQYF
TRBJ2-1,once,NA,TRBV28,TGTGCCAGCAGTCCACCGAGGCGCTGGTCTACTTACAATGAGCAGTTCTTC,CASSPPRRWSTYNEQFF
TRBJ1-1,NA,TRBD1,TRBV6-5,TGTGCCGGCCGCGCCACAGGGGATTATGAAGCTTTCTTT,CAGRATGDYEAFF
TRBJ1-2,NA,TRBD1,TRBV9,TGTGCCAGCAGCGTAGAGGGACAGGCCTATGGCTACACCTTC,CASSVEGQAYGYTF
TRBJ1-1,NA,TRBD1,TRBV2,TGTGCCAGCAGTGAAGGAGGACAGGGGCCGACTGAAGCTTTCTTT,CASSEGGQGPTEAFF
TRBJ1-5,NA,NA,TRBV30,TGTGCCTGGAGTGCCACGGGAGGGCCCCAGCATTTT,CAWSATGGPQHF
TRBJ1-6,NA,TRBD1,TRBV6-5,TGTGCCAGCAGACGACAGGGTGCTTATAATTCACCCCTCCACTTT,CASRRQGAYNSPLHF
TRBJ1-2,NA,NA,TRBV19,TGTGCCAGTAGTACCGGGGATGGCTACACCTTC,CASSTGDGYTF
TRBJ1-2,NA,TRBD1,TRBV10-2,TGCGCCAGCAGGCAGTCCGGGACAGGGGGCGCTGGCTACACCTTC,CASRQSGTGGAGYTF
TRBJ1-2,NA,TRBD1,TRBV6-2/TRBV6-3,TGTGCCAGCAGTTACTCGACTGGACAGGGGGCGCGAGGGGGCTACACCTTC,CASSYSTGQGARGGYTF
TRBJ2-1,NA,TRBD1,TRBV18,TGTGCCAGCTCACCAAGGACAGGGGGAAACAATGAGCAGTTCTTC,CASSPRTGGNNEQFF
TRBJ1-1,NA,TRBD1,TRBV24-1,TGTGCCACCAGTGAATCCGGGACAGAGAACACTGAAGCTTTCTTT,CATSESGTENTEAFF
TRBJ2-5,NA,TRBD1,TRBV19,TGTGCCAGCGGGACAGGGTACAGCGAGACCCAGTACTTC,CASGTGYSETQYF
TRBJ1-1,NA,TRBD1,TRBV2,TGTGCCAGCAGTCCAGAGGAGGCAGGGGGCTGGACTGAAGCTTTCTTT,CASSPEEAGGWTEAFF
TRBJ1-2,few,NA,TRBV7-9,TGTGCCAGCAGCTTAGCGCATGGGGGACTTAATGGCTACACCTTC,CASSLAHGGLNGYTF
TRBJ2-2,NA,NA,TRBV27,TGTGCCAGCAGTTTATCACTGAACACCGGGGAGCTGTTTTTT,CASSLSLNTGELFF
TRBJ1-2,NA,TRBD1,TRBV11-2,TGTGCCAGCAGCTTATACGGGACAGTACCAACCTATGGCTACACCTTC,CASSLYGTVPTYGYTF
TRBJ1-1,NA,NA,TRBV7-3,TGTGCCAGCAGCCCAGCGGGGAACACTGAAGCTTTCTTT,CASSPAGNTEAFF